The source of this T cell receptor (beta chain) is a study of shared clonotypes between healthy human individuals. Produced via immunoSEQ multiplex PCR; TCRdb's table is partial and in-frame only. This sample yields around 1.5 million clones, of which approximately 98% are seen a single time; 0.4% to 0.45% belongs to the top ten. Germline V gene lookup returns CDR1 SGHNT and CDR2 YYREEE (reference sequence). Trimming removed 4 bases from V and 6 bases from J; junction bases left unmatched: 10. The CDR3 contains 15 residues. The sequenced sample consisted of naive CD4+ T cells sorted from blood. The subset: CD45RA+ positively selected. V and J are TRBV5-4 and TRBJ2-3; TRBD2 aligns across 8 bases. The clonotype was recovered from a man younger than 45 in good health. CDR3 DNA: TGTGCCAGCAGCCCGGGACTAGGAGGGGGTGATACGCAGTATTTT. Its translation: CASSPGLGGGDTQYF.